These 25 T cell receptor beta chains share one sample of origin, sequenced in a study of blood T cells in healthy people across ages. It was with a sample-barcoded 5' primer and a J-beta primer mix that a second PCR of roughly 6 to 12 cycles was run. MiXCR was run by TCRdb on the 5' RACE reads, yielding one entry per CDR3 protein. The sample has 800,000 or so distinct CDR3 sequences, 25% seen once; the top ten hold around 3.6%. These data were likewise used in another study, on T cells of mothers and their children.

The sample comprised blood. These receptors were taken from a boy younger than 18 in good health.

This clonotype was counted ten times or more. The chain recombines TRBV20-1 with TRBJ2-7; 7 positions match TRBD2. The ends lost 1 base at V and 4 bases at J; junction bases unmatched: 7. Germline CDR1 and CDR2: DFQATT and SNEGSKA (reference sequence). The CDR3 covers 14 residues. The CDR3 nucleotides read TGCAGTGCTAGAGGGGTTAGCGGGTATTACGAGCAGTACTTC. Its protein product is CSARGVSGYYEQYF.

There are a few counts of this clonotype. The gene calls are TRBV6-6 and TRBJ1-4; TRBD1 might be the D (5 bases). The CDR3 extends over 14 amino acids. Trimming took off 4 bases at V and 5 bases at J, with 11 bases between the two ends. Germline V CDR1 and CDR2: MNHNY, SVGAGI (reference sequence). The CDR3 sequence: CASSSRGGNEKLFF. CDR3 in DNA: TGTGCCAGCAGTTCCCGGGGGGGAAATGAAAAACTGTTTTTT.

This clonotype turned up a few times. The chain employs TRBV29-1 and TRBJ2-2, with D unclear. Per the germline V gene, CDR1 is SQVTM and CDR2 is ANQGSEA. The CDR3 runs to 13 residues. This CDR3 is CSIRHPNTGELFF. The CDR3 DNA follows: TGCAGTATTCGGCACCCGAACACCGGGGAGCTGTTTTTT.

The chain has TRBV4-1 and TRBJ2-5; TRBD2 might be the D (5 bases). Trimming shortened V by 0 bases and J by 5 bases, and 13 bases separated the two germline ends. This CDR3 is 15 amino acids long. CDR1 and CDR2 from the germline V gene are MGHRA and YSYEKL. CDR3 sequence (DNA): TGCGCCAGCAGCCAAGATGGAATGCAGCGGGAGACCCAGTACTTC. This encodes CASSQDGMQRETQYF.

This clonotype was detected a few times. The chain links TRBV5-1 to TRBJ2-4, with D maybe TRBD2 (5 bases). The CDR3 is 15 residues long. V lost 3 bases to trimming and J lost 9 bases, with 19 bases between them. Per the germline V gene, CDR1 is SGHRS and CDR2 is YFSETQ. This chain's CDR3 is CASSSTTARSGIQYF. The CDR3, as DNA: TGCGCCAGCAGCTCAACGACGGCTAGGAGCGGCATTCAGTACTTC.

This chain joins TRBV25-1 and TRBJ2-7, with D tentatively TRBD1 (5 bases). Germline V CDR1 and CDR2: MGHDK, SYGVNS. Trimming removed 10 bases from V and 7 bases from J, with 17 bases in between. This CDR3 is built from 12 residues. CDR3 region: CATRDGWEEQYF. Here the CDR3 DNA reads TGTGCCACCAGGGATGGGTGGGAAGAGCAGTACTTC.

The genes are TRBV18 and TRBJ1-4; unclear D gene. This CDR3 is built from 14 residues. Germline CDR1 is KGHSH and CDR2 is LQKENI. V lost 6 bases and J 6 bases, leaving 14 bases between the germline ends. CDR3 DNA: TGTGCCAGCTCCCCCTCATTCGCCGATGAAAAACTGTTTTTT. It translates to CASSPSFADEKLFF.

This sequence joins TRBV29-1 and TRBJ2-4, with 7 bases identical to TRBD2. There are 12 residues in the CDR3. Germline assignment: CDR1 SQVTM and CDR2 ANQGSEA. V shed 7 bases and J 15 bases; nucleotides not matched to a gene: 15. CDR3 DNA sequence: TGCAGCGCGGCAAGGGGAGGGAGTATTGTGTACTTC. Translated, it gives CSAARGGSIVYF.

There are a few counts of this clonotype. The rearrangement uses TRBV7-9 and TRBJ2-2; 11 nucleotides align to TRBD2. The CDR3 has 15 amino acids. V gave up 5 bases and J gave up 6 bases; unmatched junction bases: 5. Looked up from germline, CDR1 is SEHNR and CDR2 is FQNEAQ (reference sequence). The CDR3 bases are TGTGCCAGCAGCCCTAGCGGGGGGACCCCCGGGGAGCTGTTTTTT. Translating gives CASSPSGGTPGELFF. Full variable domain (rest looked up from reference TRBV7-9 and TRBJ2-2): DTGVSQNPRHKITKRGQNVTFRCDPISEHNRLYWYRQTLGQGPEFLTYFQNEAQLEKSRLLSDRFSAERPKGSFSTLEIQRTEQGDSAMYLCASSPSGGTPGELFFGEGSRLTVL.

This clonotype showed up just a few times. The chain links TRBV3-1 to TRBJ1-5, with D maybe TRBD1 (5 bases). This CDR3 is built from 13 residues. V lost 3 bases and J 7 bases, leaving 10 bases between the germline ends. Looked up from germline, CDR1 is LGHDT and CDR2 is YNNKEL (reference sequence). CDR3 amino acids: CASSQGTHQPQHF. The CDR3 DNA reads TGTGCCAGCAGCCAGGGGACCCACCAGCCCCAGCATTTT.

The chain uses TRBV6-5 and TRBJ2-7; 9 bases are shared with TRBD2. CDR1 and CDR2 from the germline V gene are MNHEY and SVGAGI. V was clipped by 8 bases and J by 5 bases; unmatched bases: 10. This CDR3 contains 14 residues. The CDR3 here is CASRPAGGLHEQYF. DNA of the CDR3: TGTGCCAGCCGTCCGGCGGGGGGGCTCCACGAGCAGTACTTC.

V is TRBV10-3 and J is TRBJ2-7, with D possibly TRBD1 on 5 matching bases. CDR1 and CDR2 from the germline V gene are ENHRY and SYGVKD. Trimming took off 1 base at V and 2 bases at J, with 9 bases between the two ends. The CDR3 consists of 14 residues. This CDR3 is CAISELGRAYEQYF. CDR3 nucleotide sequence: TGTGCCATCAGTGAGTTGGGCAGGGCCTACGAGCAGTACTTC.

This clonotype was found a few times. The chain uses TRBV11-2 and TRBJ2-1; D unresolved. Trimming stripped 7 bases from V and 4 bases from J, with 11 bases between. The germline V gene has CDR1 SGHAT and CDR2 FQNNGV. The CDR3 extends over 13 amino acids. Here the CDR3 DNA reads TGTGCCAGCACCCACTGGGATTACAATGAGCAGTTCTTC. This translates into CASTHWDYNEQFF.

This clonotype was seen a few times. V and J are TRBV12-3 or TRBV12-4 and TRBJ1-2; D unresolved. The V gene lost 3 bases and the J gene lost 0 bases, with 11 bases spanning the gap. CDR3 size: 15 residues. The CDR3 sequence is CASSLSGSTNYGYTF. The CDR3 coding sequence is TGTGCCAGCAGTTTGTCCGGCAGTACTAACTATGGCTACACCTTC.

This clonotype was observed a handful of times. This sequence joins TRBV5-5 and TRBJ1-5; the D gene is possibly TRBD1 (5 bases). V lost 4 bases, J lost 1 base, and 12 bases lay in between. CDR3 length: 15 amino acids. Germline CDR1 SGHKS, CDR2 YYEKEE (reference sequence). CDR3 nucleotide sequence: TGTGCCAGCAGCGCGCAGGGAGGCAGCAATCAGCCCCAGCATTTT. Protein sequence: CASSAQGGSNQPQHF.

The sample holds a few counts of this clonotype. The chain is built from TRBV4-1 and TRBJ2-7, with 8 bases that match TRBD2. This CDR3 has 16 amino acids. From germline, CDR1 is MGHRA and CDR2 YSYEKL. V was pared by 0 bases and J by 3 bases, with 7 bases of the junction left unmatched. CDR3 in DNA: TGCGCCAGCAGCCAAGATAGCCAGCGGGAGAACTACGAGCAGTACTTC. Translation: CASSQDSQRENYEQYF.

The CDR3 spells CASRDSGGNEFF. In nucleotides, the CDR3 is TGTGCCAGCAGGGATAGCGGGGGTAATGAGTTCTTC. This chain uses TRBV12-3 or TRBV12-4 with TRBJ2-1, with 9 bases lining up with TRBD2. J gave up 14 bases and V 6 bases, and 8 bases lay outside the gene matches. The CDR3 totals 12 residues.

This clonotype was observed a handful of times. The chain couples TRBV12-3 or TRBV12-4 to TRBJ1-2, with D perhaps TRBD1 (6 bases). The CDR3 totals 16 residues. Deletions cut 2 bases from V and 0 bases from J, with 13 bases between. The CDR3 coding sequence is TGTGCCAGCAGTTTATCTAAGACAGGAGCTAACTATGGCTACACCTTC. Translating it yields CASSLSKTGANYGYTF.

This clonotype was seen more than once but under ten times. The chain employs TRBV6-5 and TRBJ1-4; D is unclear. CDR1 is MNHEY and CDR2 is SVGAGI in the germline V gene. This CDR3 has 16 residues. V was shortened by 2 bases and J by 4 bases, with 14 bases between the two germline ends. CDR3 in amino acids: CASSYAGRPFNEKLFF. DNA of the CDR3: TGTGCCAGCAGTTACGCCGGCCGGCCCTTTAATGAAAAACTGTTTTTT.

The rearrangement links TRBV12-3 or TRBV12-4 to TRBJ2-5, with D possibly being TRBD1 (6 bases). The CDR3 consists of 14 residues. Trimming took off 3 bases at V and 0 bases at J, with 8 bases between the two ends. CDR3 coding DNA: TGTGCCAGCAGTTTTACAGGGCACCAAGAGACCCAGTACTTC. This translates into CASSFTGHQETQYF.

This clonotype was counted a few times. The gene calls are TRBV29-1 and TRBJ2-7, with D perhaps TRBD1 or TRBD2 (5 bases each). V lost 7 bases to trimming and J lost 2 bases, with 12 bases between them. The CDR3 covers 12 residues. The germline V gene encodes CDR1 SQVTM and CDR2 ANQGSEA. CDR3 sequence: CSAGGPAYEQYF. Here the CDR3 DNA reads TGCAGCGCTGGGGGTCCGGCCTACGAGCAGTACTTC.

The rearrangement uses TRBV6-5 and TRBJ1-2, with TRBD1 matching over 9 bases. CDR1 is MNHEY and CDR2 is SVGAGI in the germline V gene. V was clipped by 4 bases and J by 1 base; unmatched bases: 7. The CDR3 has 16 amino acids. This CDR3 reads CASSWGDRANNYGYTF. The CDR3 DNA is TGTGCCAGCAGTTGGGGGGACAGGGCCAATAACTATGGCTACACCTTC.

The chain employs TRBV20-1 and TRBJ2-3; 11 bases are a match to TRBD1. Trimming at V came to 5 bases and at J to 4 bases, leaving 5 bases not matched to a gene. The germline gives CDR1 DFQATT, CDR2 SNEGSKA (reference sequence). The length of the CDR3 is 14 residues. The chain's CDR3 is CSAAGQGASDTQYF. The CDR3 coding sequence is TGCAGTGCTGCAGGACAGGGGGCCTCAGATACGCAGTATTTT.

This clonotype was counted only a few times. The chain carries TRBV12-3 or TRBV12-4 and TRBJ2-3; a possible D gene is TRBD2 (6 bases). The CDR3 is 14 residues long. The V and J ends lost 6 bases and 5 bases respectively, with 15 bases between them. CDR3 loop: CASSRDSTGDTQYF. In nucleotides, the CDR3 is TGTGCCAGCAGCCGGGACTCAACGGGAGATACGCAGTATTTT.

This clonotype was seen at least ten times. The chain links TRBV14 to TRBJ2-7; possibly TRBD2 for D (5 bases). The ends were cut back, 0 bases at V and 0 bases at J, with 12 bases in the middle. In germline, CDR1 is SGHDN, CDR2 FVKESK. The CDR3 has 16 amino acids. CDR3: CASSQESGILSYEQYF. The CDR3 DNA sequence: TGTGCCAGCAGCCAAGAATCCGGGATCCTCTCCTACGAGCAGTACTTC.